One and the same sample provided the 14 T cell receptor beta chains below, sequenced in a study of PD-1 blockade in classical Hodgkin lymphoma. Clones were sequenced by immunoSEQ multiplex PCR, and TCRdb holds only the in-frame ones, with some missing. The table includes under 20,000 clones, approximately 64% detected once. Patients all relapsed after autologous stem cell transplantation, and there was variation in brentuximab vedotin exposure. Sequenced material: peripheral blood mononuclear cells (PBMCs), taken before the second cycle of nivolumab. All receptors come from a human donor with classical Hodgkin lymphoma.

The rearrangement links TRBV7-9 to TRBJ2-2; maybe TRBD2 (7 bases). Per the germline V gene, CDR1 is SEHNR and CDR2 is FQNEAQ (reference sequence). V shed 2 bases and J shed 6 bases, with 19 bases lying between them. The CDR3 loop spans 17 amino acids. The CDR3 spells CASSLRGAGGAPGELFF. CDR3 in DNA: TGTGCCAGCAGCTTACGGGGGGCCGGGGGTGCACCCGGGGAGCTGTTTTTT. The whole variable domain, remainder taken from reference TRBV7-9 and TRBJ2-2, is DTGVSQNPRHKITKRGQNVTFRCDPISEHNRLYWYRQTLGQGPEFLTYFQNEAQLEKSRLLSDRFSAERPKGSFSTLEIQRTEQGDSAMYLCASSLRGAGGAPGELFFGEGSRLTVL.

This chain links TRBV15 with TRBJ2-7; D call uncertain. The V and J ends lost 0 bases and 6 bases respectively, with 9 bases between them. The CDR3 is 13 amino acids. Germline CDR1 reads LNHNV; CDR2 reads YYDKDF (reference sequence). DNA for the CDR3: TGTGCCACCAGCAGAGATTTTCCATCCGAGCAGTACTTC. Protein sequence: CATSRDFPSEQYF. The entire variable domain, with the rest obtained from reference TRBV15 and TRBJ2-7, is as follows: DAMVIQNPRYQVTQFGKPVTLSCSQTLNHNVMYWYQQKSSQAPKLLFHYYDKDFNNEADTPDNFQSRRPNTSFCFLDIRSPGLGDTAMYLCATSRDFPSEQYFGPGTRLTVT.

In this sample, this clone turned up a few times. The chain joins TRBV5-1 to TRBJ2-5; D gene unclear. V dropped 0 bases and J dropped 0 bases, with 3 bases sitting between them. The CDR3 totals 13 residues. Germline values: CDR1 SGHRS, CDR2 YFSETQ. CDR3 amino acids: CASSLGYQETQYF. The CDR3 nucleotides read TGCGCCAGCAGCTTGGGGTACCAAGAGACCCAGTACTTC. Using reference TRBV5-1 and TRBJ2-5 for the parts outside the CDR3, the full variable domain is KAGVTQTPRYLIKTRGQQVTLSCSPISGHRSVSWYQQTPGQGLQFLFEYFSETQRNKGNFPGRFSGRQFSNSRSEMNVSTLELGDSALYLCASSLGYQETQYFGPGTRLLVL.

The chain is built from TRBV29-1 and TRBJ2-7; D might be TRBD2 (6 bases). Germline V gene data show CDR1 as SQVTM and CDR2 as ANQGSEA. The CDR3 totals 12 residues. V gave up 4 bases and J gave up 0 bases, with 7 bases separating them. DNA for the CDR3: TGCAGCGTTGTGCGGGGCTCCTACGAGCAGTACTTC. Its protein product is CSVVRGSYEQYF.

This chain connects TRBV11-2 to TRBJ2-2, with D unresolved. Germline V gene data show CDR1 as SGHAT and CDR2 as FQNNGV. This CDR3 contains 11 residues. Trimming took 6 bases from V and 5 from J, leaving 4 bases between them. The DNA for the CDR3 is TGTGCCAGCAGATCAACCGGGGAGCTGTTTTTT. Protein product: CASRSTGELFF.

V is TRBV27 and J is TRBJ1-2, with a weak D call TRBD1 (5 bases). The germline CDR1 and CDR2 sequences are MNHEY and SMNVEV (reference sequence). Deletions cut 8 bases from V and 1 base from J, with 11 bases between. The CDR3 contains 13 residues. CDR3 DNA sequence: TGTGCCAGCCATAACAGGTTTAACTATGGCTACACCTTC. Its translation: CASHNRFNYGYTF.

This chain links TRBV6-1 with TRBJ1-6, with D uncertain. Germline-derived CDR1 and CDR2 are MNHNS and SASEGT. This CDR3 comprises 14 residues. V lost 5 bases, J lost 8 bases, and 13 bases lay in between. This chain's CDR3 is CASSRTVGDSPLHF. In DNA form, the CDR3 reads TGTGCCAGCAGTAGGACGGTCGGCGATTCACCCCTCCACTTT.

In nucleotides, the CDR3 is TGTGCCAGCAGTACCCCGGGACAGGGTTCCTACGAGCAGTACTTC. Protein sequence: CASSTPGQGSYEQYF. The chain links TRBV6-5 to TRBJ2-7, with 9 bases lining up with TRBD1. The CDR3 contains 15 residues. Germline CDR1 and CDR2: MNHEY and SVGAGI. V dropped 5 bases and J dropped 1; count of bases not matched to a gene: 6.

J is TRBJ1-1 and V is TRBV6-6, with D possibly TRBD1 on 6 matching bases. Germline-derived CDR1 and CDR2 are MNHNY and SVGAGI (reference sequence). With 6 bases removed from V and 1 base from J, the gap between germline ends came to 12 bases. There are 14 residues in the CDR3. For the CDR3, the DNA is TGTGCCAGCAGCCCTTACAGGGAGAACACTGAAGCTTTCTTT. Its protein product is CASSPYRENTEAFF.

The CDR3 nucleotides are TGTGCCAGCAGCCTTGGCAAAGGGGAGGGGTACGAGCAGTACTTC. The encoded protein is CASSLGKGEGYEQYF. This chain links TRBV7-3 with TRBJ2-7; 7 bases align to TRBD2. The CDR3 contains 15 residues. CDR1 is SGHTA and CDR2 is FQGTGA in the germline V gene. The junction had 11 bases not matched to a gene; V was cut back by 5 bases and J by 4 bases.

The genes are TRBV7-2 and TRBJ1-3; D gene ambiguous. The CDR3 totals 13 residues. Germline assignment: CDR1 SGHTA and CDR2 FQGNSA. V was trimmed by 5 bases and J by 5 bases, leaving 10 bases between them. The CDR3 region is CASSPDRRNTIYF. As DNA, the CDR3 is TGTGCCAGCAGCCCGGACCGGCGAAACACCATATATTTT.

The J gene is TRBJ1-2, the V gene TRBV6-6; unclear D gene. The CDR3 loop spans 11 amino acids. V gave up 3 bases and J gave up 13 bases, with 12 bases separating them. Germline CDR1 MNHNY, CDR2 SVGAGI (reference sequence). CDR3 DNA: TGTGCCAGCAGTTATGACGGCCCTCTCACCTTC. Amino acid sequence: CASSYDGPLTF.

To note about this clone: Other nucleotide sequences in the sample specify the same CDR3. The chain has TRBV11-3 and TRBJ2-5; D gene unclear. This CDR3 comprises 13 residues. The germline V and J ends were trimmed by 0 bases and 3 bases, with 5 bases remaining between them. Germline V CDR1 and CDR2: SGHNT, YENEEA. In nucleotides, the CDR3 is TGTGCCAGCAGCTTAGACCCAGAAGAGACCCAGTACTTC. It codes for CASSLDPEETQYF. Variable domain in full (rest from reference TRBV11-3 and TRBJ2-5): EAGVVQSPRYKIIEKKQPVAFWCNPISGHNTLYWYLQNLGQGPELLIRYENEEAVDDSQLPKDRFSAERLKGVDSTLKIQPAELGDSAVYLCASSLDPEETQYFGPGTRLLVL.

There are a few counts of this clone. The rearrangement links TRBV19 to TRBJ2-5; unclear D gene. This CDR3 has 9 amino acids. The germline V and J ends were trimmed by 7 bases and 5 bases, with 2 bases remaining between them. Germline CDR1 is LNHDA and CDR2 is SQIVND (reference sequence). Written as DNA, the CDR3 is TGTGCCAGTATGGAGACCCAGTACTTC. It specifies CASMETQYF.